This paragraph covers one T cell receptor beta chain sequence. This sample is drawn from a study of blood T cell repertoires in COVID-19. CDR1 and CDR2 (germline): SGHAT, FQNNGV. The CDR3 is 14 residues long. Deletions cut 0 bases from V and 2 bases from J, with 8 bases between. Assay: immunoSEQ multiplex PCR; the TCRdb copy retains only in-frame clones and omits some. The data show 170,000 or so clones, approximately 88% seen once. Participants came from fewer than 25 US areas, aged roughly 18 to 95 years. The source is a woman between 45 and 65 years old who had recovered from COVID-19. The specimen was PBMCs or T cells enriched from blood (not recorded which). The chain is built from TRBV11-2 and TRBJ2-7, with D unclear. The CDR3: CASSLETPPYEQYF. The CDR3 coding sequence is TGTGCCAGCAGCTTAGAGACTCCCCCCTACGAGCAGTACTTC.